This T cell receptor (beta chain) appears in the sequencing data of a study of T-cell memory formation after mild COVID-19. Across the whole study: The TCR clusters were mostly specific to one donor.

In its sample, this clonotype was seen a few times. Constant-segment primers served in 5'RACE that generated TCR alpha and TCR beta cDNA libraries bearing sample barcodes and UMIs. Each CDR3 protein gets one entry after TCRdb re-called the 5' RACE reads with MiXCR. This sample has about 470,000 distinct CDR3 sequences, with around a sixth found just once. The V end was cut by 5 bases, the J end by 7 bases, with 24 bases between. CDR1 and CDR2 (germline): SEHNR, FQNEAQ (reference sequence). This CDR3 has 17 residues. The sequenced material came from PBMCs or a T cell subset sorted from them (not recorded which). The chain has TRBV7-9 and TRBJ2-1, with D tentatively TRBD1 or TRBD2 (6 bases each). This sequence was found in an adult woman who had mild COVID-19 (a few samples of this study predate the infection). Cell type and time point are not known. CDR3 residues: CASSLFLWRGQVNEQFF. Here the CDR3 DNA reads TGTGCCAGCAGCCTATTTCTGTGGCGGGGACAAGTTAATGAGCAGTTCTTC.